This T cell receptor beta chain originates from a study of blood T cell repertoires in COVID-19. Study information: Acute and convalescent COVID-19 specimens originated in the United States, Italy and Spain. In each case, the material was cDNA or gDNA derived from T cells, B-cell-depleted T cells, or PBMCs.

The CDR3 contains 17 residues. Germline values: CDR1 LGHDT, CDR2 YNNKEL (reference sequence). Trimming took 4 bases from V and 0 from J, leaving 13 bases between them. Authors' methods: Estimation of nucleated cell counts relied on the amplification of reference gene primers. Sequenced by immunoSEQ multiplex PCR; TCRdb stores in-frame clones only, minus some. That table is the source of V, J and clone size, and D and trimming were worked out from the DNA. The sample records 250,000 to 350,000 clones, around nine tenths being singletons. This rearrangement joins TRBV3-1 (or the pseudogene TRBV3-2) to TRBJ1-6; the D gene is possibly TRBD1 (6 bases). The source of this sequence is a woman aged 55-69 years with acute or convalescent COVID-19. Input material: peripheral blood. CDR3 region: CASSPTGSSSYNSPLHF. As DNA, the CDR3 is TGTGCCAGCAGCCCAACAGGGTCGAGCTCCTATAATTCACCCCTCCACTTT.